Listed here is a single TCR beta chain. Its antigen is not known. This may arise from a read error, as a much more abundant clone is one base away. This record comes from a study of blood T cells in healthy people across ages. General observations from the study: The lack of PBMC sorting stopped any conclusive naive versus antigen-experienced comparison.

Primers used in a second PCR of roughly 7 to 12 cycles were a sample-barcoded 5' primer and a J-beta primer mix. In TCRdb, the 5' RACE reads were re-called with MiXCR into one record per CDR3 protein. The table records about 780,000 distinct CDR3 sequences, roughly 46% of them present only once. The TCR originated in a man at least 80 years old in good health. Sequenced material: blood.

This CDR3 reads CASSQGPGGTDTQYF. The CDR3 DNA follows: TGTGCCAGCAGCCAAGGCCCAGGGGGCACAGATACGCAGTATTTT. The chain has TRBV3-1 and TRBJ2-3; maybe TRBD1 (6 bases). The germline V gene has CDR1 LGHDT and CDR2 YNNKEL (reference sequence). The CDR3 length is 15 residues. V lost 1 base, J lost 1 base, and 9 bases lay in between.